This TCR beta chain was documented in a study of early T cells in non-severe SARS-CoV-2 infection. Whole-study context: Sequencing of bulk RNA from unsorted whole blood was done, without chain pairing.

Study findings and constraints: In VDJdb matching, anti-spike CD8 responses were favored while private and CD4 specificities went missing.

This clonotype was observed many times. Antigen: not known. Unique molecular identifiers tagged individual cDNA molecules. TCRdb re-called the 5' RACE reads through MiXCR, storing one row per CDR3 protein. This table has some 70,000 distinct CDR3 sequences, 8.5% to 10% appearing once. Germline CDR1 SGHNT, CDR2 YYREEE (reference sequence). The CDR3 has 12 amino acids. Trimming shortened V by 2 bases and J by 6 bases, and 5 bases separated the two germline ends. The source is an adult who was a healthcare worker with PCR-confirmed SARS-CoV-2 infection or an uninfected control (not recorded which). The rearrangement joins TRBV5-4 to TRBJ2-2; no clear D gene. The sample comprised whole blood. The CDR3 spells CASSFGPGELFF. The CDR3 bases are TGTGCCAGCAGCTTCGGGCCCGGGGAGCTGTTTTTT. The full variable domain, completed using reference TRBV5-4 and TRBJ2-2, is ETGVTQSPTHLIKTRGQQVTLRCSSQSGHNTVSWYQQALGQGPQFIFQYYREEENGRGNFPPRFSGLQFPNYSSELNVNALELDDSALYLCASSFGPGELFFGEGSRLTVL.